A single sample is the source of the 2 T cell receptor beta chains below, sequenced in a study of blood T cells in healthy people across ages. PCR was performed a second time for roughly 7 to 12 cycles using a sample-barcoded 5' primer and a J-beta primer mix. MiXCR, run by TCRdb on the 5' RACE reads, gives a single entry per CDR3 protein. The sample has about 1,600,000 distinct CDR3 sequences, around 42% seen once. The sequencing input was blood. The receptors were sampled from a woman aged 18-29 years in good health.

In this sample, this clonotype turned up a few times. The chain combines TRBV28 with TRBJ2-5; TRBD2 aligns across 8 bases. The trim removed 3 bases at V and 3 bases at J, leaving 6 bases unmatched. This CDR3 is built from 15 residues. Germline CDR1 reads MDHEN; CDR2 reads SYDVKM. The CDR3 bases are TGTGCCAGCAGTTTTCTGTTAGCGGGGAAAGAGACCCAGTACTTC. Its protein product is CASSFLLAGKETQYF.

The V call is TRBV6-1, the J call TRBJ2-7; the D is unclear. The V gene's germline CDR1 is MNHNS and CDR2 SASEGT. V dropped 1 base and J dropped 7 bases, with 17 bases sitting between them. The CDR3 consists of 15 residues. CDR3 coding DNA: TGTGCCAGCAGTGAAGGGACCACCCAAGGACGTGAGCAGTACTTC. This encodes CASSEGTTQGREQYF.